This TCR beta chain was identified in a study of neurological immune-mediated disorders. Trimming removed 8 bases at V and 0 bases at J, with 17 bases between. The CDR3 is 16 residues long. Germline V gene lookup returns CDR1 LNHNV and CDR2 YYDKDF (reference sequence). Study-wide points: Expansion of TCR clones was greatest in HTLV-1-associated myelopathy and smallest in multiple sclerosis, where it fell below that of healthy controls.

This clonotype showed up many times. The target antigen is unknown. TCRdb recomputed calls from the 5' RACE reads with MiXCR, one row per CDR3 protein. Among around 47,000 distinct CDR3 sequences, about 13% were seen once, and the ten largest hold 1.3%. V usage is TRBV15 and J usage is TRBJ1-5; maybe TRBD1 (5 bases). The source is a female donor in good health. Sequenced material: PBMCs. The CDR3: CATSSRDVYSNQPQHF. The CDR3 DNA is TGTGCCACCTCGAGTCGGGACGTCTATAGCAATCAGCCCCAGCATTTT.